The 8 T cell receptor beta chains below come from one sample, sequenced in a study of shared clonotypes between healthy human individuals (TCRdb year 2020). Libraries were constructed by the immunoSEQ multiplex PCR assay. TCRdb obtained this table from immuneACCESS and retained in-frame rearrangements with V and J assigned. These tables miss some clones; where compared with another copy, unresolved V genes account for less than half of the shortfall, and the remainder is unexplained. This sample comprises approximately 2,200,000 clones, around 93% of them detected only once. Roughly 1.8% of the sample is taken by the ten largest. CD8 naive samples consisted of CD45RO-negative cells that were positively selected for CCR7, yielding a CD45RA+CCR7+ population without TemRA cells. The material sequenced was naive CD8+ T cells from PBMCs. This specimen's cell subset or site label, interpreted: CD45RA+CCR7+. These receptors originate from a man between 18 and 35 years old in good health. Some clones in this sample may be carry-over from other donors' samples.

This chain connects TRBV9 to TRBJ2-3, with 7 bases lining up with TRBD2. CDR1 and CDR2 from the germline V gene are SGDLS and YYNGEE. J was trimmed by 0 bases and V by 1 base; bases with no gene match: 8. The CDR3 extends over 17 amino acids. The CDR3 is CASSVLPAGPSTDTQYF. For the CDR3, the DNA is TGTGCCAGCAGCGTACTCCCAGCGGGGCCTAGCACAGATACGCAGTATTTT.

Written as DNA, the CDR3 is TGTGCCAGCTCACCGTGGGGATACAGGGCCGGGATGAACACTGAAGCTTTCTTT. Amino acids: CASSPWGYRAGMNTEAFF. The chain uses TRBV18 and TRBJ1-1, with D possibly being TRBD1 (6 bases). The CDR3 loop spans 18 amino acids. Germline values: CDR1 KGHSH, CDR2 LQKENI. V was cut by 3 bases and J by 0 bases, with 20 bases left in between.

The rearrangement links TRBV13 to TRBJ2-4, with a tentative D call TRBD2 (7 bases). V lost 5 bases and J 16 bases, leaving 18 bases between the germline ends. The CDR3 covers 12 residues. Germline CDR1 is PRHDT and CDR2 is FYEKMQ (reference sequence). The CDR3 nucleotides are TGTGCCAGCAGCACGTTCGACAGCGGGACATACTTC. Its translation: CASSTFDSGTYF.

This clone showed up just once. The rearrangement links TRBV27 to TRBJ2-7, with 7 nucleotides matching TRBD1. Germline assignment: CDR1 MNHEY and CDR2 SMNVEV (reference sequence). CDR3 length equals 14 residues. V shed 2 bases and J 3 bases; nucleotides not matched to a gene: 4. CDR3 DNA: TGTGCCAGCAGTTTAGCGGCAGGGGGCTACGAGCAGTACTTC. Protein: CASSLAAGGYEQYF.

With regard to this clone: Additional DNA sequences in this sample encode the identical CDR3. The chain employs TRBV5-6 and TRBJ2-2, with 10 bases lining up with TRBD2. After removal of 0 bases from V and 4 bases from J, the junction contained 3 bases not matched to a gene. Germline CDR1 and CDR2: SGHDT and YYEEEE. This CDR3 contains 16 residues. CDR3 protein: CASSLGLAGFTGELFF. The CDR3 bases are TGTGCCAGCAGCTTGGGACTAGCGGGTTTCACCGGGGAGCTGTTTTTT.

This clone was seen once. The chain couples TRBV27 to TRBJ2-1, with D tentatively TRBD2 (6 bases). V lost 1 base and J lost 5, with 15 bases in between. The germline V gene has CDR1 MNHEY and CDR2 SMNVEV (reference sequence). The length of the CDR3 is 16 residues. This CDR3 reads CASSLYMGGTDNEQFF. The CDR3 nucleotides read TGTGCCAGCAGTTTATATATGGGGGGAACAGACAATGAGCAGTTCTTC.

The chain has TRBV7-9 and TRBJ2-1, with 8 positions matching TRBD2. The germline V gene encodes CDR1 SEHNR and CDR2 FQNEAQ (reference sequence). The CDR3 runs 15 residues. The V and J ends lost 2 bases and 7 bases, in that order; junction bases with no gene match: 7. The CDR3 loop is CASSLTSGGNNEQFF. The CDR3 nucleotides read TGTGCCAGCAGCTTAACTAGCGGTGGGAATAATGAGCAGTTCTTC. Full variable domain (rest looked up from reference TRBV7-9 and TRBJ2-1): DTGVSQNPRHKITKRGQNVTFRCDPISEHNRLYWYRQTLGQGPEFLTYFQNEAQLEKSRLLSDRFSAERPKGSFSTLEIQRTEQGDSAMYLCASSLTSGGNNEQFFGPGTRLTVL.

In DNA form, the CDR3 reads TGTGCCAGCAGTGCTGCTTTAGCGGGAGATGAGCAGTTCTTC. It translates to CASSAALAGDEQFF. J is TRBJ2-1 and V is TRBV28; 9 positions agree with TRBD2. Per the germline V gene, CDR1 is MDHEN and CDR2 is SYDVKM. Trimming at V came to 5 bases and at J to 8 bases, leaving 7 bases not matched to a gene. This CDR3 contains 14 residues.